Presented here are 32 T cell receptor beta chains from one specimen sequenced in a study of response to subunit inactivated influenza vaccine. TCRdb processed the RT-PCR reads anew with MiXCR; each CDR3 protein has one entry. The sample includes roughly 630,000 distinct CDR3 sequences, about 14% of them seen just once. This material consisted of PBMCs from blood, taken around 15 days before vaccination. The receptors were gathered from a man aged 50-60 years who received an inactivated influenza vaccine.

This clonotype was seen only a few times. The rearrangement joins TRBV7-8 to TRBJ2-1, with D tentatively TRBD1 or TRBD2 (6 bases each). CDR1 and CDR2 from the germline V gene are SGHVS and FQNEAQ. The length of the CDR3 is 18 residues. The ends were cut back, 1 base at V and 9 bases at J, with 25 bases in the middle. CDR3 region: CASSLGGAGSLTRGEQFF. The CDR3 nucleotides are TGTGCCAGCAGCTTAGGGGGGGCCGGGAGTTTAACGAGGGGTGAGCAGTTCTTC.

The chain joins TRBV24-1 to TRBJ2-5; D gene uncertain. Germline CDR1 is KGHDR and CDR2 is SFDVKD. V was shortened by 3 bases and J by 3 bases, with 1 base between the two germline ends. CDR3 size: 11 residues. For the CDR3, the DNA is TGTGCCACCAGTGATGAAGAGACCCAGTACTTC. It yields the protein CATSDEETQYF.

This clonotype has more than one count but fewer than ten. This chain joins TRBV28 and TRBJ1-2; D possibly corresponds to TRBD1 (5 bases). This CDR3 is 13 amino acids long. CDR1 and CDR2 (germline): MDHEN, SYDVKM. The germline V and J ends were trimmed by 5 bases and 6 bases, with 13 bases remaining between them. Written as DNA, the CDR3 is TGTGCCAGCAGTCAAGGACACAACAATGGCTACACCTTC. Its translation: CASSQGHNNGYTF.

This clonotype has at least ten counts. The chain has TRBV6-2 or TRBV6-3 and TRBJ2-7; the D call may be TRBD1 or TRBD2 (5 bases each). V dropped 3 bases and J dropped 3 bases, with 9 bases sitting between them. Germline loops: CDR1 MNHEY, CDR2 SVGEGT. The CDR3 contains 13 residues. CDR3 sequence reads: CASSYMGVYEQYF. CDR3 bases: TGTGCCAGCAGTTATATGGGGGTCTACGAGCAGTACTTC.

This clonotype was seen a few times. The rearrangement joins TRBV9 to TRBJ2-5; tentatively, D is TRBD1 or TRBD2 (5 bases each). V lost 0 bases and J lost 7, with 13 bases in between. CDR3 length: 14 amino acids. From germline, CDR1 is SGDLS and CDR2 YYNGEE. The CDR3 nucleotides read TGTGCCAGCAGCGTAGCTGGAGGTACAGGGACCCAGTACTTC. It codes for CASSVAGGTGTQYF.

This clonotype was counted many times. This chain uses TRBV13 with TRBJ1-1; 7 bases are shared with TRBD1. The germline gives CDR1 PRHDT, CDR2 FYEKMQ (reference sequence). V was clipped by 1 base and J by 0 bases; unmatched bases: 2. There are 15 residues in the CDR3. CDR3 residues: CASSLATGVNTEAFF. In nucleotides, the CDR3 is TGTGCCAGCAGCTTAGCCACAGGGGTGAACACTGAAGCTTTCTTT.

This clonotype was found a few times. The chain joins TRBV3-1 to TRBJ2-4; 8 nucleotides align to TRBD2. J was trimmed by 9 bases and V by 3 bases; bases with no gene match: 4. CDR1 and CDR2 (germline): LGHDT, YNNKEL (reference sequence). CDR3 length: 13 amino acids. DNA of the CDR3: TGTGCCAGCAGCCAGCGGGGGGTGGGCATTCAGTACTTC. It encodes CASSQRGVGIQYF. Combining the CDR3 with reference TRBV3-1 and TRBJ2-4 gives the whole variable domain DTAVSQTPKYLVTQMGNDKSIKCEQNLGHDTMYWYKQDSKKFLKIMFSYNNKELIINETVPNRFSPKSPDKAHLNLHINSLELGDSAVYFCASSQRGVGIQYFGAGTRLSVL.

The V gene is TRBV4-1, the J gene TRBJ2-1; 7 bases are a match to TRBD2. CDR1 is MGHRA, CDR2 YSYEKL, per germline. This CDR3 has 15 residues. The trim removed 4 bases at V and 6 bases at J, leaving 9 bases unmatched. CDR3 coding DNA: TGCGCCAGCAGCCCGACTAGCACAGTTTTCAATGAGCAGTTCTTC. Amino acid sequence: CASSPTSTVFNEQFF.

This clonotype has more than one count but fewer than ten. The CDR3 sequence: CASSSPRQGIEQYF. The CDR3 nucleotides are TGTGCCAGCAGCTCACCTCGACAGGGGATCGAGCAGTACTTC. V is TRBV7-2 and J is TRBJ2-7; 8 nucleotides agree with TRBD1. Germline-derived CDR1 and CDR2 are SGHTA and FQGNSA. J was trimmed by 6 bases and V by 4 bases; bases with no gene match: 8. The CDR3 has 14 amino acids.

This clonotype turned up a few times. V gene TRBV4-1 combines with J gene TRBJ1-2, with D possibly being TRBD1 (5 bases). Germline CDR1 and CDR2: MGHRA and YSYEKL. The V and J ends lost 4 bases and 7 bases respectively, with 16 bases between them. The CDR3 has 14 residues. CDR3 coding DNA: TGCGCCAGCAGCCCGTACCTAGGGACCTCTGGCTACACCTTC. It specifies CASSPYLGTSGYTF.

The chain recombines TRBV6-1 with TRBJ2-1; D is unresolved. Germline CDR1 MNHNS, CDR2 SASEGT. V lost 2 bases and J lost 0, with 2 bases in between. The CDR3 runs 13 residues. The CDR3, as DNA: TGTGCCAGCAGTGAAAGCTCCTACAATGAGCAGTTCTTC. Translation: CASSESSYNEQFF.

This clonotype was seen a few times. The genes are TRBV6-5 and TRBJ2-5, with 9 positions matching TRBD1. CDR3 length: 13 residues. J was trimmed by 5 bases and V by 4 bases; bases with no gene match: 2. The germline gives CDR1 MNHEY, CDR2 SVGAGI. Written as DNA, the CDR3 is TGTGCCAGCAGTTCGGACAGGGGTGAGACCCAGTACTTC. Translating it yields CASSSDRGETQYF.

In this sample, this clonotype turned up a few times. V is TRBV4-3 and J is TRBJ2-3; no firm D call. Germline V gene lookup returns CDR1 LGHNA and CDR2 YSLEER. The CDR3 consists of 13 residues. Trimming left V 0 bases short and J 7 bases short, with 8 bases between. CDR3 sequence (DNA): TGCGCCAGCAGCCAAGATTTGGCCTATACGCAGTATTTT. Translated, it gives CASSQDLAYTQYF.

This clonotype occurred many times. V is TRBV7-2 and J is TRBJ2-5, with D possibly TRBD2 on 5 matching bases. The CDR3 extends over 14 amino acids. Looked up from germline, CDR1 is SGHTA and CDR2 is FQGNSA. With 5 bases removed from V and 5 bases from J, the gap between germline ends came to 15 bases. The CDR3 loop is CASSPNNGGETQYF. CDR3 coding DNA: TGTGCCAGCAGCCCGAATAACGGCGGGGAGACCCAGTACTTC.

The gene calls are TRBV29-1 and TRBJ1-2, with TRBD1 matching over 8 bases. Germline assignment: CDR1 SQVTM and CDR2 ANQGSEA. This CDR3 spans 13 amino acids. With 2 bases clipped from V and 7 bases from J, the junction kept 6 bases outside the gene matches. CDR3 coding DNA: TGCAGCGTTGAAAAAGGACAGGGAGTTGGCTACACCTTC. Protein: CSVEKGQGVGYTF.

V usage is TRBV10-3 and J usage is TRBJ1-2, with 10 bases matching TRBD1. The CDR3 totals 16 residues. CDR1 ENHRY and CDR2 SYGVKD come from the germline V gene. The trim removed 7 bases at V and 7 bases at J, leaving 15 bases unmatched. The CDR3: CAITEGDRGRSRGYTF. CDR3 sequence (DNA): TGTGCCATCACCGAGGGCGACAGGGGGCGCAGTCGTGGCTACACCTTC.

There are a few counts of this clonotype. The chain joins TRBV18 to TRBJ1-2, with D perhaps matching TRBD1 (6 bases). Trimming pared 2 bases from V and 6 bases from J, leaving 7 bases between. CDR3 size: 12 residues. Germline CDR1 and CDR2: KGHSH and LQKENI. CDR3 nucleotide sequence: TGTGCCAGCTCACCAACAGGGAATGGCTACACCTTC. Encoded protein: CASSPTGNGYTF.

Only a few counts were recorded for this clonotype. The V call is TRBV5-1, the J call TRBJ2-4; D is ambiguous. The germline V gene encodes CDR1 SGHRS and CDR2 YFSETQ. Trimming stripped 0 bases from V and 0 bases from J, with 10 bases between. The CDR3 loop spans 16 amino acids. The CDR3 DNA reads as TGCGCCAGCAGCTTGGAGGTCACCCTAGCCAAAAACATTCAGTACTTC. Its translation is CASSLEVTLAKNIQYF.

The chain has TRBV25-1 and TRBJ1-5; possible D gene TRBD1, 6 bases. CDR1 and CDR2 from the germline V gene are MGHDK and SYGVNS. This CDR3 is 15 amino acids long. V lost 1 base, J lost 3 bases, and 10 bases lay in between. CDR3 nucleotides: TGTGCCAGCAGTGAATCCAGGGGATTCAATCAGCCCCAGCATTTT. It codes for CASSESRGFNQPQHF.

The chain is built from TRBV4-1 and TRBJ2-7, with D unclear. Trimming left V 0 bases short and J 0 bases short, with 9 bases between. This CDR3 is 15 amino acids long. Germline lookup yields CDR1 MGHRA and CDR2 YSYEKL. CDR3 in amino acids: CASSQDFIGSYEQYF. Written as DNA, the CDR3 is TGCGCCAGCAGCCAAGACTTTATTGGCTCCTACGAGCAGTACTTC.

The sample holds many counts of this clonotype. The chain joins TRBV5-1 to TRBJ2-3; the match to TRBD1 covers 9 bases. Trimming at V came to 3 bases and at J to 2 bases, leaving 4 bases not matched to a gene. The CDR3 length is 15 residues. Looked up from germline, CDR1 is SGHRS and CDR2 is YFSETQ. CDR3: CASSSGTGPTDTQYF. In DNA form, the CDR3 reads TGCGCCAGCAGCTCCGGGACAGGGCCCACAGATACGCAGTATTTT.

On this clonotype: Since the CDR3 does not end with the conserved phenylalanine or tryptophan, this likely comes from a read error. This sequence joins TRBV28 and TRBJ1-3; TRBD1 might be the D (6 bases). This CDR3 is built from 18 residues. Trimming stripped 5 bases from V and 0 bases from J, with 20 bases between. Germline values: CDR1 MDHEN, CDR2 SYDVKM. CDR3 sequence reads: CASSVLGPGAPSGNTIYS. CDR3 bases: TGTGCCAGCAGTGTCCTGGGCCCGGGGGCACCCTCTGGAAACACCATATATTCT.

In this sample, this clonotype turned up a few times. The chain uses TRBV9 and TRBJ2-3, with 10 positions matching TRBD1. The CDR3 sequence is 18 residues long. Trimming took 0 bases from V and 2 from J; bases not matched to a gene: 9. Germline CDR1 and CDR2: SGDLS and YYNGEE. The CDR3 loop reads CASSVDRQGAKLTDTQYF. CDR3 sequence (DNA): TGTGCCAGCAGCGTAGACAGACAGGGGGCCAAACTCACAGATACGCAGTATTTT.

The table lists this clonotype with many counts. The chain couples TRBV5-5 to TRBJ2-5, with 8 nucleotides matching TRBD1. The CDR3 totals 15 residues. Germline CDR1 SGHKS, CDR2 YYEKEE (reference sequence). After removal of 3 bases from V and 6 bases from J, the junction contained 10 bases not matched to a gene. CDR3 in amino acids: CASSSFATGGKTQYF. DNA for the CDR3: TGTGCCAGCAGCTCGTTCGCCACAGGGGGAAAGACCCAGTACTTC.

This clonotype was observed a handful of times. The chain employs TRBV28 and TRBJ2-7; D may be TRBD1 (5 bases). The V and J ends lost 3 bases and 7 bases respectively, with 16 bases between them. Germline CDR1 MDHEN, CDR2 SYDVKM. The CDR3 has 14 residues. The CDR3 coding sequence is TGTGCCAGCAGTTTGCAGGGTGGCGGTCGGGAGCAGTACTTC. Its translation is CASSLQGGGREQYF.

This clonotype occurred a few times. The chain carries TRBV3-1 and TRBJ1-1; no clear D gene. CDR3 length: 11 amino acids. The germline gives CDR1 LGHDT, CDR2 YNNKEL (reference sequence). V lost 6 bases and J 11 bases, leaving 13 bases between the germline ends. The CDR3, as DNA: TGTGCCAGCAGGGGAGACTCGACTGCTTTCTTT. Translated, it gives CASRGDSTAFF.

V gene TRBV7-6 combines with J gene TRBJ1-2; TRBD1 is a possible D gene (6 bases). In germline, CDR1 is SGHVS, CDR2 FNYEAQ. V lost 2 bases and J lost 4, with 11 bases in between. The CDR3 loop spans 14 amino acids. The CDR3, as DNA: TGTGCCAGCAGCTTACCGGGGGCACCCTATGGCTACACCTTC. It yields the protein CASSLPGAPYGYTF.

The chain combines TRBV10-3 with TRBJ2-5; D unresolved. CDR3 length: 13 amino acids. Germline V CDR1 and CDR2: ENHRY, SYGVKD. V lost 2 bases to trimming and J lost 5 bases, with 9 bases between them. In DNA form, the CDR3 reads TGTGCCATCAGTGAGAGGGCCAGGGAGACCCAGTACTTC. As protein: CAISERARETQYF.

There are a few counts of this clonotype. The chain carries TRBV11-2 and TRBJ2-5; D gene unclear. The V end was cut by 0 bases, the J end by 4 bases, with 12 bases between. Germline values: CDR1 SGHAT, CDR2 FQNNGV. The CDR3 totals 15 residues. CDR3 sequence reads: CASSLEYGVPETQYF. The CDR3 nucleotides are TGTGCCAGCAGCTTAGAATATGGCGTTCCAGAGACCCAGTACTTC.

The gene calls are TRBV12-3 or TRBV12-4 and TRBJ1-1, with a tentative D call TRBD1 (5 bases). There are 13 residues in the CDR3. The V end lost 5 bases, the J end lost 5 bases, and 12 bases lay between the germline ends. Here the CDR3 reads CASSPDTKTEAFF. DNA of the CDR3: TGTGCCAGCAGTCCGGACACCAAGACTGAAGCTTTCTTT.

This clonotype showed up many times. The J gene is TRBJ2-3, the V gene TRBV5-1; D call uncertain. The CDR3 has 13 amino acids. The V and J ends lost 2 bases and 6 bases respectively, with 10 bases between them. Per the germline V gene, CDR1 is SGHRS and CDR2 is YFSETQ. CDR3 residues: CASSFPQVDTQYF. CDR3 bases: TGCGCCAGCAGCTTCCCTCAGGTGGATACGCAGTATTTT.

This clonotype has a handful of counts. The rearrangement joins TRBV7-2 to TRBJ2-5, with D perhaps matching TRBD2 (6 bases). The CDR3 extends over 15 amino acids. In germline, CDR1 is SGHTA, CDR2 FQGNSA. Between the trimmed V and J ends, which lost 2 bases and 4 bases, there was a span of 14 bases. The CDR3 DNA reads TGTGCCAGCAGCTTACGGGAGAATGTGGGAGAGACCCAGTACTTC. Residues: CASSLRENVGETQYF.